The present entry profiles one T cell receptor (beta chain) with its context. These data belong to a study of shared clonotypes between healthy human individuals. Positively selected for CCR7, the CD45RO-negative cells used as naive CD8 cells excluded terminally differentiated effector memory CD45RA+ cells. Samples underwent the assay at deep level. Generated by immunoSEQ multiplex PCR, the TCRdb table keeps only in-frame clones and is missing some. This table has some 2.1 million clones, 85% to 95% appearing once. Trimming took off 0 bases at V and 4 bases at J, with 15 bases between the two ends. The CDR3 consists of 16 residues. Per the germline V gene, CDR1 is MNHEY and CDR2 is SVGAGI.

V is TRBV6-5 and J is TRBJ1-1; D might be TRBD1 (6 bases). The TCR originated in a man aged 18 to 35 in good health. Some clones in this sample may be carry-over from other donors' samples. The sequencing sample was made of naive CD8+ T cells from PBMCs. CDR3 bases: TGTGCCAGCAGTTACTCCGCCGGACAGTTCCTCACTGAAGCTTTCTTT. Translated: CASSYSAGQFLTEAFF.